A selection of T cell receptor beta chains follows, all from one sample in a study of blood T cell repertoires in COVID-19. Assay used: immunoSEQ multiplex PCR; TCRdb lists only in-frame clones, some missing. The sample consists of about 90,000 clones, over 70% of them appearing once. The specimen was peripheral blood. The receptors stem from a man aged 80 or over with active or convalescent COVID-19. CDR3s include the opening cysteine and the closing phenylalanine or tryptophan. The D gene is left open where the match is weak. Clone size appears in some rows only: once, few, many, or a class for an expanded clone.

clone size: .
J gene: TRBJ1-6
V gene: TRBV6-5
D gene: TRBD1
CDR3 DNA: TGTGCCAGCAGTTGGGGACAGATGGATAATTCACCCCTCCACTTT
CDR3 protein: CASSWGQMDNSPLHF

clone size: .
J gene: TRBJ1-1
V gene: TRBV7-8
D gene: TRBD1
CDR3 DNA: TGTGCCAGCAGCTTATGGGGGGGACAGGGGGACACTGAAGCTTTCTTT
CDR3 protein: CASSLWGGQGDTEAFF

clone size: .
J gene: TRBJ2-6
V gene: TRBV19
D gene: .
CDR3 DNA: TGTGCCAGTAGTAGAGCCTCTGGGGCCAACGTCCTGACTTTC
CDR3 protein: CASSRASGANVLTF

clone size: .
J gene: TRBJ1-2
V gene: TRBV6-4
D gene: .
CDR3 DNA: TGTGCCAGCAGTGTGACAGCTTCTAACTATGGCTACACCTTC
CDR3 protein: CASSVTASNYGYTF

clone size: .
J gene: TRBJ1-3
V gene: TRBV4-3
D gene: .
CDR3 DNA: TGCGCCAGCAGCCAAGGGGGCGCGGTCGGGAACACCATATATTTT
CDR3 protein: CASSQGGAVGNTIYF

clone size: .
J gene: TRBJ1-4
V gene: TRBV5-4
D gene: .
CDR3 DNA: TGTGCCAGCAGCTTGCAGGGGCGTGAAAAACTGTTTTTT
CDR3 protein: CASSLQGREKLFF

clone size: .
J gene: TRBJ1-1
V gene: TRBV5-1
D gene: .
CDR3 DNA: TGCGCCAGCAGCTTGGACAGGGCGCCAACTGAAGCTTTCTTT
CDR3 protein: CASSLDRAPTEAFF

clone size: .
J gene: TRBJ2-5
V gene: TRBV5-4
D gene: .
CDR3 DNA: TGTGCCAGCAGCCCACGCGTGGCGGCGGAGACCCAGTACTTC
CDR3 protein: CASSPRVAAETQYF

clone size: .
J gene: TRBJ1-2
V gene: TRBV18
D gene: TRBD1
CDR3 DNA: TGTGCCAGCTCGCGCGGCCGTCCGGGACAGCTGGCCCCTAACTATGGCTACACCTTC
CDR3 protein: CASSRGRPGQLAPNYGYTF

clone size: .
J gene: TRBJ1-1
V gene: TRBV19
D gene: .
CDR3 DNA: TGTGCCAGCCAGCGGACCTCAAACACTGAAGCTTTCTTT
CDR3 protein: CASQRTSNTEAFF

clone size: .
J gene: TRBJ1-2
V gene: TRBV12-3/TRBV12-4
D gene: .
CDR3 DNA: TGTGCCAGCAGAAGAACACAGAACCATGGCTACACCTTC
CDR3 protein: CASRRTQNHGYTF

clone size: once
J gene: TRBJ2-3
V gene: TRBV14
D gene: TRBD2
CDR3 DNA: TGTGCCAGCGGGACTAGCGGCACAGATACGCAGTATTTT
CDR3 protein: CASGTSGTDTQYF

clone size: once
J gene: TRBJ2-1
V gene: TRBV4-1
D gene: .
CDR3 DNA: TGCGCCAGCAGCCGTGGGGACTTCAACAATGAGCAGTTCTTC
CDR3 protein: CASSRGDFNNEQFF

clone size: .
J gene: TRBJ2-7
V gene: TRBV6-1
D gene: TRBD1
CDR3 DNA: TGTGCCAGCAGTGACCTACCGGGACAGGGGTACGAGCAGTACTTC
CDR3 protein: CASSDLPGQGYEQYF

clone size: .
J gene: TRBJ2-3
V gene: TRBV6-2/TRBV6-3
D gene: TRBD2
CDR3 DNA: TGTGCCAGCAGTGGGGGAGGGGTCCATAGCACAGATACGCAGTATTTT
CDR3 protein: CASSGGGVHSTDTQYF

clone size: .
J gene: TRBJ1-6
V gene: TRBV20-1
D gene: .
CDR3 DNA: TGCAGTGCTAGTGCTGACTGGCGTTCACCCCTCCACTTT
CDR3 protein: CSASADWRSPLHF

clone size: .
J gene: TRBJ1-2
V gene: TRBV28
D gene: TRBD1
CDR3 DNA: TGTGCCATCGGTGACAGGGAGGACTATGGCTACACCTTC
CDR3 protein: CAIGDREDYGYTF

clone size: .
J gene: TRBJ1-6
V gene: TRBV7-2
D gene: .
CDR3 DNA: TGTGCCAGCAGCTTTAGGGGGTATAATTCACCCCTCCACTTT
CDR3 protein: CASSFRGYNSPLHF

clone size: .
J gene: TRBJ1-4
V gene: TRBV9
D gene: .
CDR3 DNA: TGTGCCAGCAGCACCCAAACGGGGGTTAGTGAAAAACTGTTTTTT
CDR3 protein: CASSTQTGVSEKLFF

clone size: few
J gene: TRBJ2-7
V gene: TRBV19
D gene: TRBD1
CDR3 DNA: TGTGCCAGTAGTCCGCGGACAGGGGGAGACGAGCAGTACTTC
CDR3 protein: CASSPRTGGDEQYF

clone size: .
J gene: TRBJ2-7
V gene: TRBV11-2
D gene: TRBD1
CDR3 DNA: TGTGCCAGCAGCGAACAGGGGGACGAGCAGTACTTC
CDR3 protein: CASSEQGDEQYF

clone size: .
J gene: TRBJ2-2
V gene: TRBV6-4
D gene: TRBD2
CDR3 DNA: TGTGCCAGCAGTGAAGTAGCGGGCGCGAACACCGGGGAGCTGTTTTTT
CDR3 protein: CASSEVAGANTGELFF

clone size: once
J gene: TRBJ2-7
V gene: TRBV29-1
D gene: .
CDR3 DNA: TGCAGCGTGCGGGACGCCTCAAAGACCTACGAGCAGTACTTC
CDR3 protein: CSVRDASKTYEQYF

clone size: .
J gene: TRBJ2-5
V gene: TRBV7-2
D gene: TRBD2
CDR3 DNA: TGTGCCAGCAGCCCGACTAGCGGCCTCGGGGCCCAGTACTTC
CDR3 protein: CASSPTSGLGAQYF

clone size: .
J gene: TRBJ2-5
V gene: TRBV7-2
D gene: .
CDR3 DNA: TGTGCCAGCAGCTTGGGGGCCCAAGAGACCCAGTACTTC
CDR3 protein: CASSLGAQETQYF

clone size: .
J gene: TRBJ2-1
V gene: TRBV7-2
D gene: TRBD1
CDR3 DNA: TGTGCCAGCAGCTTATCAGCAGGACAGGGGTCCAATGAGCAGTTCTTC
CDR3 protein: CASSLSAGQGSNEQFF

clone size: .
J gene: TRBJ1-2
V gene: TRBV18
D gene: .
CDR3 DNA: TGTGCCAGCTCACCACCGAGCAGGGCAACTAACTATGGCTACACCTTC
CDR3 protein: CASSPPSRATNYGYTF

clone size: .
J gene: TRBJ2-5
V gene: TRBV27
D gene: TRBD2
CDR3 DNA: TGTGCCAGCAGTTCGGGACTAGCCGGAGAGACCCAGTACTTC
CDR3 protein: CASSSGLAGETQYF

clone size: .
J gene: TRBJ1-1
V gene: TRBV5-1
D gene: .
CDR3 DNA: TGCGCCAGCAGTCCGGACATAATGAACACTGAAGCTTTCTTT
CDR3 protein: CASSPDIMNTEAFF

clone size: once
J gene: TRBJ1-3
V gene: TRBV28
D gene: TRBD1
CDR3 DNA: TGTGCCAGCAGTCGCCAGCAACAGGGGTACGGAAACACCATATATTTT
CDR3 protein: CASSRQQQGYGNTIYF

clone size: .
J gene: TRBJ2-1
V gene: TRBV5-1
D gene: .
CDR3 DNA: TGCGCCAGCAGCTTGGCCTTGGGAGCGGGTGAGCAGTTCTTC
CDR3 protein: CASSLALGAGEQFF

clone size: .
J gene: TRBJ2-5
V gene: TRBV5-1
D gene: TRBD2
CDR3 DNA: TGCGCCAGCAGCCTCGGGACTAGCGGGGGTCTTCAGTACTTC
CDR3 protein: CASSLGTSGGLQYF

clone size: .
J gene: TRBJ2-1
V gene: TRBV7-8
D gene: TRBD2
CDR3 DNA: TGTGCCAGCAGCCCACAGCGGGGGGGAATGAATGAGCAGTTCTTC
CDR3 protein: CASSPQRGGMNEQFF

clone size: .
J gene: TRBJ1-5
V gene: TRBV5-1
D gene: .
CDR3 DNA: TGCGCCAGCAGCGGGACACCAGATCAGCCCCAGCATTTT
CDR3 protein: CASSGTPDQPQHF

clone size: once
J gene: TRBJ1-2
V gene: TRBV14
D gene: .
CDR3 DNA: TGTGCCAGCAGCCAAGTCCTAGGATCTAACTATGGCTACACCTTC
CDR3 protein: CASSQVLGSNYGYTF

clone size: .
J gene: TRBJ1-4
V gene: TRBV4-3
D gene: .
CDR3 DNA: TGCGCCAGCAGCCAAGCGCGGGGCTCGGGTAATGAAAAACTGTTTTTT
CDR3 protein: CASSQARGSGNEKLFF

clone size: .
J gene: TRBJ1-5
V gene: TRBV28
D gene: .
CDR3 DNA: TGTGCCAGCAGATGGGGGGGGCTGGGGCCCCAGCATTTT
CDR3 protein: CASRWGGLGPQHF

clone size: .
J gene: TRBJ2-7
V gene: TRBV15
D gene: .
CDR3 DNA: TGTGCCACCAGCAGAGATGTACGAGGGTACGAGCAGTACTTC
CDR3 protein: CATSRDVRGYEQYF

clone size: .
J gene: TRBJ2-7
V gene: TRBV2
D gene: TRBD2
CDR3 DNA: TGTGCCAGCAGTGAATTGGGGAACACTAGCGGGGGGGCCGGAAGGGAGCAGTACTTC
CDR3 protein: CASSELGNTSGGAGREQYF

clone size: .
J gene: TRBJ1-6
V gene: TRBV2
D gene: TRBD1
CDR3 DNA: TGTGCCAGCAGTAGTGCCGGACAGGGGATGACACCCCTCCACTTT
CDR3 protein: CASSSAGQGMTPLHF

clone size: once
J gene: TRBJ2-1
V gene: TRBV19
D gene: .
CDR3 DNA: TGTGCCAGTAGTAGTCCGGGGGTCATCAACAATGAGCAGTTCTTC
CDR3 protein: CASSSPGVINNEQFF

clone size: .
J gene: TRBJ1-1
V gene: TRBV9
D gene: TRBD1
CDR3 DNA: TGTGCCAGCAGCCCACGAACCTCAACAGGGGCTGAAGCTTTCTTT
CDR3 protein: CASSPRTSTGAEAFF

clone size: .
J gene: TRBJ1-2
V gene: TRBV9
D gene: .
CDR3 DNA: TGTGCCAGCAGCCCTCCCCCAGGCCCTTATGGCTACACCTTC
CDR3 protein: CASSPPPGPYGYTF

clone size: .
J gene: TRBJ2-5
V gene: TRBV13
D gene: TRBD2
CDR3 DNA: TGTGCCAGCAGCAGACTAGCGGGGGAAGGGACCCAGTACTTC
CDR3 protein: CASSRLAGEGTQYF

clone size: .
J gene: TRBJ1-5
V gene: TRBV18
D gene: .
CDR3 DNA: TGTGCCAGCTCACCACGGGAGGGAAGCAATCAGCCCCAGCATTTT
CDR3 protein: CASSPREGSNQPQHF

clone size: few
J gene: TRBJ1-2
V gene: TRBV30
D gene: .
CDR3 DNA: TGTGCCTGGAGTGCATCAGCGGGGCGGTCGTATGGTGGCTACACCTTC
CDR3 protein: CAWSASAGRSYGGYTF

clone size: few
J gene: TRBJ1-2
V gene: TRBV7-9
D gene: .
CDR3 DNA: TGTGCCAGCAGCTTCGATCACGAGGGGGAACTAGGTGGCTACACCTTC
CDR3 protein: CASSFDHEGELGGYTF